The clone carrying this T cell receptor (beta chain) was counted a few times. This sample is part of a study of blood T cell repertoires in COVID-19. Study information: From T cells, B-cell-depleted T cells, or PBMCs came the material, which was cDNA or gDNA.

Seattle-derived patients entered the study during active infection and were followed longitudinally. Per the authors' pipeline: Nucleated cell number was recorded as an estimate derived from reference gene primer amplification. Produced via immunoSEQ multiplex PCR; TCRdb's table is partial and in-frame only. That table is the source of V, J and clone size, and D and trimming were worked out from the DNA. The table lists 410,000 or so clones, about nine tenths of them singletons, with approximately 1.5% in the top ten. The sample comprised peripheral blood. This clonotype originated in a woman aged 40 to 49 with COVID-19, enrolled during active disease.

CDR3 residues: CASSRPPEGAGEKLFF. In DNA form, the CDR3 reads TGCGCCAGCAGCCGACCTCCGGAGGGGGCCGGTGAAAAACTGTTTTTT. V and J are TRBV5-1 and TRBJ1-4, with TRBD1 matching over 7 bases. The ends lost 4 bases at V and 7 bases at J; junction bases unmatched: 13. CDR1 is SGHRS, CDR2 YFSETQ, per germline. The length of the CDR3 is 16 residues.